This T cell receptor (beta chain) was observed in a study of blood T cell repertoires in COVID-19. In the study overall: Both acute and convalescent COVID-19 samples were obtained from the United States, Italy and Spain.

J gave up 2 bases and V 5 bases, and 9 bases lay outside the gene matches. The CDR3 consists of 16 residues. Germline CDR1 and CDR2: LNHNV and YYDKDF (reference sequence). Libraries were prepared by immunoSEQ multiplex PCR; TCRdb keeps only in-frame clonotypes and omits some of them. The table lists about 240,000 clones, 82% of them singletons. This chain connects TRBV15 to TRBJ2-4, with 7 bases identical to TRBD1. The sequence came from a woman aged 60 to 75 with active or convalescent COVID-19. Sample: peripheral blood. The CDR3 DNA reads TGTGCCACCAGCGACGGACAGGCTGGGTCCAAAAACATTCAGTACTTC. Its translation is CATSDGQAGSKNIQYF.